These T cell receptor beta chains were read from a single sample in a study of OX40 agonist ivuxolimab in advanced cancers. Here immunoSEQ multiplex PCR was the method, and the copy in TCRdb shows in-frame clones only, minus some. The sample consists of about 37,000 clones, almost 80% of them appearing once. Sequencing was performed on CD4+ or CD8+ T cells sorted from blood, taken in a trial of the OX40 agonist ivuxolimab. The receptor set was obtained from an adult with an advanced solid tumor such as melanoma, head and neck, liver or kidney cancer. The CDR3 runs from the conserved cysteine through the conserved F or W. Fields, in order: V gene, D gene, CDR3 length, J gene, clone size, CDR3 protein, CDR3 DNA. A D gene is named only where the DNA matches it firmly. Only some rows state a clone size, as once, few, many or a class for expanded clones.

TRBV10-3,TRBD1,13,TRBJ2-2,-,CASRDRDTGELFF,TGTGCCAGCCGGGACAGAGACACCGGGGAGCTGTTTTTT
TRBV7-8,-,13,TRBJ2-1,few,CASSAWSSGEQFF,TGTGCCAGCAGCGCTTGGAGCTCGGGTGAGCAGTTCTTC
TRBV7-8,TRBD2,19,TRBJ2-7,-,CASSLESGLAAPAIYEQYF,TGTGCCAGCAGCTTAGAGTCGGGACTAGCGGCACCGGCGATCTACGAGCAGTACTTC
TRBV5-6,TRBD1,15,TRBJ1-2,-,CASSFPDRVYYGYTF,TGTGCCAGCAGCTTTCCGGACAGGGTGTACTATGGCTACACCTTC
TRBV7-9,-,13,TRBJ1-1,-,CASSPEWNTEAFF,TGTGCCAGCAGCCCCGAGTGGAACACTGAAGCTTTCTTT
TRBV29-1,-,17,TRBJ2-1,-,CSVEGRGGPFLYNEQFF,TGCAGCGTTGAAGGTCGAGGGGGGCCTTTCTTATACAATGAGCAGTTCTTC
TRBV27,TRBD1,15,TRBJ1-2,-,CASSLGGQVHWGYTF,TGTGCCAGCAGTCTAGGAGGACAGGTCCACTGGGGCTACACCTTC
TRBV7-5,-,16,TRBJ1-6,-,CARSSEEGLWWLPLHF,TGTGCCAGAAGCTCAGAGGAGGGTCTGTGGTGGTTGCCCCTCCACTTT
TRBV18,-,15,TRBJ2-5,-,CASSPPSSGQETQYF,TGTGCCAGCTCACCACCCTCGTCGGGGCAAGAGACCCAGTACTTC
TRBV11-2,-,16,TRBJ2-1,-,CASSLWSGPEYNEQFF,TGTGCCAGCAGCTTATGGTCAGGGCCCGAATACAATGAGCAGTTCTTC
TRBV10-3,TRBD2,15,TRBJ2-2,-,CAISAGLGHTGELFF,TGTGCCATCAGTGCTGGACTAGGGCACACCGGGGAGCTGTTTTTT
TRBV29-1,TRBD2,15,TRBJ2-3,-,CSVLREEAAEDTQYF,TGCAGCGTTCTCCGGGAGGAGGCTGCGGAGGATACGCAGTATTTT
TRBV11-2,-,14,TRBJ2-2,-,CASRAGANTGELFF,TGTGCCAGCAGAGCCGGGGCTAACACCGGGGAGCTGTTTTTT
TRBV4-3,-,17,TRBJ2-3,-,CASSQETGLTTTYTQYF,TGCGCCAGCAGCCAAGAAACGGGACTTACCACAACTTATACGCAGTATTTT
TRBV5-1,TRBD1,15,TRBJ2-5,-,CASSPGQGGQETQYF,TGCGCCAGCAGCCCCGGACAGGGGGGTCAAGAGACCCAGTACTTC
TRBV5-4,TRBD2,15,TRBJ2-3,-,CASTGLAEETDTQYF,TGTGCCAGCACCGGACTAGCGGAAGAGACAGATACGCAGTATTTT
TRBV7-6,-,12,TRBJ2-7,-,CASGIGAGEQYF,TGTGCCAGCGGGATAGGTGCAGGGGAGCAGTACTTC
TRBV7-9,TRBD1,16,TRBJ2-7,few,CASRKRTGPSSYEQYF,TGTGCCAGCAGAAAGCGGACAGGGCCGAGCTCCTACGAGCAGTACTTC